Reported below is one T cell receptor (beta chain). Its antigen is undetermined. Primers: 60 Vbeta forward and 13 Jbeta reverse. Only in-frame clones appear in the TCRdb table, and some are missing; sequencing was by immunoSEQ multiplex PCR. The sample lists under 200,000 clones, under 70% occurring once. Between the trimmed V and J ends, which lost 0 bases and 3 bases, there was a span of 11 bases. Germline V gene data show CDR1 as MNHEY and CDR2 as SMNVEV (reference sequence). The CDR3 totals 15 residues. This sample was included in a study of cytomegalovirus exposure and HLA in healthy donors. Study-wide results and caveats: HLA allele associations emerged for some 16,000 TCR beta sequences in a later analysis, at 0.05 false discovery rate.

This sequence originates from a woman aged 40-49 years in good health and CMV-seropositive. The gene calls are TRBV27 and TRBJ1-1; D uncertain. Material for sequencing was PBMCs. The CDR3, as DNA: TGTGCCAGCAGTTTATCTTACGGCGGAGACACTGAAGCTTTCTTT. Translated, it gives CASSLSYGGDTEAFF.